The 24 T cell receptor beta chains in this list originate from one sample, sequenced in a study of graft-versus-host responses after intestinal transplantation (dated by TCRdb to the early 2020s). Antigens for these TCRs are unknown. Per the publication, the time point label means: cells obtained before transplantation from donor or recipient. Library creation used the immunoSEQ multiplex PCR assay. TCRdb took over this immuneACCESS table, retaining in-frame rearrangements with V and J assigned. Such tables are incomplete; in checked studies, under half of the missing clones stem from an unresolved V gene, and the remainder is unexplained. The sample records roughly 98,000 clones, 85% to 95% of which are singletons. The ten largest clonotypes hold around 1.1% of the sample. The specimen was unstimulated CD8+ T cells sorted from spleen or lymph node cells, collected before transplant. The receptor set was obtained from a human donor who was the organ donor for an intestinal transplant.

The rearrangement joins TRBV6-6 to TRBJ1-2; no clear D. Germline assignment: CDR1 MNHNY and CDR2 SVGAGI (reference sequence). There are 15 residues in the CDR3. The V end lost 4 bases, the J end lost 7 bases, and 19 bases lay between the germline ends. The CDR3 nucleotides are TGTGCCAGCAGTTTGGGGATTGTGAGGGCTCTTGGCTACACCTTC. Encoded protein: CASSLGIVRALGYTF.

The chain recombines TRBV5-1 with TRBJ1-1, with TRBD1 matching 9 bases. V was pared by 4 bases and J by 1 base, with 5 bases of the junction left unmatched. The CDR3 covers 15 residues. CDR1 and CDR2 from the germline V gene are SGHRS and YFSETQ. The CDR3 here is CASSAYRGQNTEAFF. The CDR3, as DNA: TGCGCCAGCAGCGCCTACAGGGGGCAGAACACTGAAGCTTTCTTT.

The CDR3 loop reads CASSFSYEQFF. The CDR3 DNA reads as TGCGCCAGCAGCTTTAGCTATGAGCAGTTCTTC. The chain is built from TRBV5-1 and TRBJ2-1, with unresolved D. Germline V gene lookup returns CDR1 SGHRS and CDR2 YFSETQ. V shed 2 bases and J shed 8 bases, with 5 bases lying between them. CDR3 length: 11 amino acids.

This clone was seen a handful of times. The rearrangement links TRBV6-5 to TRBJ2-7; perhaps TRBD1 as D (6 bases). The CDR3 extends over 14 amino acids. Germline values: CDR1 MNHEY, CDR2 SVGAGI. Trimming removed 5 bases from V and 3 bases from J, with 14 bases in between. CDR3 coding DNA: TGTGCCAGCAGTGACAGGAATCGATTCTACGAGCAGTACTTC. It yields the protein CASSDRNRFYEQYF.

This clone was counted only a few times. The V gene is TRBV6-1, the J gene TRBJ2-1, with D possibly being TRBD2 (7 bases). Germline V lookup: CDR1 MNHNS, CDR2 SASEGT. This CDR3 spans 15 amino acids. Trimming shortened V by 8 bases and J by 7 bases, and 21 bases separated the two germline ends. CDR3 protein: CASVGDAGAVNEQFF. The CDR3 nucleotides read TGTGCCAGCGTCGGAGATGCGGGGGCCGTGAATGAGCAGTTCTTC.

The genes are TRBV27 and TRBJ2-7; a weak D match, TRBD1 (6 bases). The CDR3 consists of 16 residues. The V end was cut by 9 bases, the J end by 0 bases, with 21 bases between. Per germline, CDR1 MNHEY and CDR2 SMNVEV (reference sequence). The CDR3 loop reads CASRGLSDSSSYEQYF. CDR3 DNA: TGTGCCAGTAGGGGGTTGAGTGACTCAAGCTCCTACGAGCAGTACTTC.

V and J are TRBV5-3 and TRBJ1-1; perhaps TRBD1 as D (6 bases). TRBV5-3 is recorded as an ORF, its role being uncertain. CDR3 length: 13 amino acids. V lost 0 bases to trimming and J lost 3 bases, with 6 bases between them. The CDR3 sequence: CARSLDRDTEAFF. The CDR3 nucleotides are TGTGCCAGAAGCTTGGACAGGGACACTGAAGCTTTCTTT.

V gene TRBV19 combines with J gene TRBJ1-1; TRBD1 matches 7 bases. The CDR3 is made up of 14 amino acids. CDR1 and CDR2 from the germline V gene are LNHDA and SQIVND (reference sequence). V trimming: 7 bases; J trimming: 2 bases; junction bases outside the gene matches: 7. CDR3 amino acids: CASNHLGGNTEAFF. The CDR3, as DNA: TGTGCCAGTAACCACCTAGGGGGCAACACTGAAGCTTTCTTT.

This chain uses TRBV2 with TRBJ2-4; D unclear. Trimming removed 3 bases at V and 1 base at J, with 10 bases between. Germline CDR1 SNHLY, CDR2 FYNNEI. CDR3 length: 15 amino acids. In nucleotides, the CDR3 is TGTGCCAGCAGTGACGGAGCTTTGGCCAAAAACATTCAGTACTTC. Residues: CASSDGALAKNIQYF.

The gene calls are TRBV30 and TRBJ1-3; D remains ambiguous. Germline CDR1 reads GTSNPN; CDR2 reads SVGIG (reference sequence). V dropped 3 bases and J dropped 0 bases, with 9 bases sitting between them. The CDR3 has 14 amino acids. The CDR3 loop is CAWSDGFSGNTIYF. The CDR3 DNA reads TGTGCCTGGAGCGACGGGTTCTCTGGAAACACCATATATTTT.

The rearrangement joins TRBV5-1 to TRBJ2-7, with a tentative D call TRBD1 (6 bases). Per germline, CDR1 SGHRS and CDR2 YFSETQ. The CDR3 has 13 residues. V lost 4 bases, J lost 0 bases, and 8 bases lay in between. The CDR3 DNA is TGCGCCAGCAGCCAGGGGCGCTCCTACGAGCAGTACTTC. Protein product: CASSQGRSYEQYF.

The chain combines TRBV6-6 with TRBJ1-2, with a tentative D call TRBD1 (5 bases). Germline V gene data show CDR1 as MNHNY and CDR2 as SVGAGI (reference sequence). With 0 bases removed from V and 8 bases from J, the gap between germline ends came to 10 bases. CDR3 length: 13 amino acids. CDR3 bases: TGTGCCAGCAGTTACTCGACTTGGGGCGGCTACACCTTC. It is translated as CASSYSTWGGYTF.

Only one count was recorded for this clone. The chain links TRBV4-3 to TRBJ2-1, with 7 bases fitting TRBD2. The CDR3 loop spans 16 amino acids. Unmatched junction bases numbered 9, after V lost 6 bases and J lost 1 base. Germline loops: CDR1 LGHNA, CDR2 YSLEER. The CDR3 here is CASSFGGSRSYNEQFF. The CDR3 nucleotides read TGCGCCAGCAGTTTCGGGGGGAGTCGGTCCTACAATGAGCAGTTCTTC.

This clone was observed a few times. The chain is built from TRBV2 and TRBJ2-1; 13 nucleotides align to TRBD2. This CDR3 is built from 19 residues. Per germline, CDR1 SNHLY and CDR2 FYNNEI. J lost 9 bases, V lost 6 bases, and 20 bases had no gene match. CDR3: CASRELPPGLAGDEGEQFF. DNA for the CDR3: TGTGCCAGCAGAGAACTACCACCAGGACTAGCGGGAGACGAGGGTGAGCAGTTCTTC.

The chain has TRBV5-5 and TRBJ2-1; no firm D call. CDR3 length: 15 amino acids. V was clipped by 0 bases and J by 0 bases, with 7 bases between them. Looked up from germline, CDR1 is SGHKS and CDR2 is YYEKEE (reference sequence). The CDR3 spells CASSLAQNSYNEQFF. CDR3 DNA: TGTGCCAGCAGCTTGGCACAGAACTCCTACAATGAGCAGTTCTTC. Filled out from reference TRBV5-5 and TRBJ2-1, the complete variable domain reads DAGVTQSPTHLIKTRGQQVTLRCSPISGHKSVSWYQQVLGQGPQFIFQYYEKEERGRGNFPDRFSARQFPNYSSELNVNALLLGDSALYLCASSLAQNSYNEQFFGPGTRLTVL.

In its sample, this clone was seen once. The chain joins TRBV27 to TRBJ1-2; D may be TRBD1 (5 bases). Germline lookup yields CDR1 MNHEY and CDR2 SMNVEV (reference sequence). This CDR3 comprises 16 residues. The V end lost 5 bases, the J end lost 8 bases, and 24 bases lay between the germline ends. The DNA of the CDR3 is TGTGCCAGCAGTCCGGGGGTCCACCTGGGCCCGGGGGGCTACACCTTC. Its protein is CASSPGVHLGPGGYTF.

The table lists this clone with a count of one. V and J are TRBV13 and TRBJ2-1, with 11 bases aligning to TRBD2. J was trimmed by 11 bases and V by 3 bases; bases with no gene match: 0. Germline CDR1 PRHDT, CDR2 FYEKMQ (reference sequence). This CDR3 spans 12 amino acids. As DNA, the CDR3 is TGTGCCAGCAGCTTGACTAGCGGGAAGCAGTTCTTC. Translated: CASSLTSGKQFF.

The J gene is TRBJ1-1, the V gene TRBV4-1; 10 bases match TRBD1. Trimming removed 3 bases from V and 0 bases from J; junction bases left unmatched: 16. The germline gives CDR1 MGHRA, CDR2 YSYEKL. CDR3 length: 20 residues. Here the CDR3 reads CASSHGLLGTGAWVNTEAFF. The CDR3 coding sequence is TGCGCCAGCAGCCACGGTCTTTTGGGGACAGGGGCTTGGGTGAACACTGAAGCTTTCTTT.

The V call is TRBV27, the J call TRBJ2-2; TRBD2 matches 11 bases. Germline CDR1 MNHEY, CDR2 SMNVEV (reference sequence). With V trimmed by 5 bases and J by 1 base, 3 bases remained unmatched. The length of the CDR3 is 16 residues. The CDR3 DNA reads TGTGCCAGCAGTCCCGGGACTAGCGGGAACACCGGGGAGCTGTTTTTT. The encoded protein is CASSPGTSGNTGELFF.

In this sample, this clone turned up once. The V gene is TRBV9, the J gene TRBJ2-5, with D perhaps TRBD2 (5 bases). V lost 6 bases to trimming and J lost 1 base, with 13 bases between them. CDR1 and CDR2 from the germline V gene are SGDLS and YYNGEE. The CDR3 has 14 residues. The CDR3 spells CASTEDSVQETQYF. The CDR3 nucleotides read TGTGCCAGCACGGAAGATAGCGTCCAAGAGACCCAGTACTTC.

This chain uses TRBV27 with TRBJ2-3, with D possibly being TRBD2 (7 bases). Trimming removed 3 bases at V and 2 bases at J, with 15 bases between. This CDR3 has 16 amino acids. Germline V gene lookup returns CDR1 MNHEY and CDR2 SMNVEV (reference sequence). The CDR3 loop reads CASSFRGAPSTDTQYF. The CDR3 DNA follows: TGTGCCAGCAGTTTCCGGGGGGCCCCGTCCACAGATACGCAGTATTTT.

The CDR3 protein is CAWNLGSVAEQYF. CDR3 DNA: TGTGCCTGGAATCTGGGTTCGGTAGCCGAGCAGTACTTC. The chain carries TRBV30 and TRBJ2-7; no firm D call. The CDR3 totals 13 residues. Trimming removed 4 bases at V and 6 bases at J, with 16 bases between. CDR1 and CDR2 from the germline V gene are GTSNPN and SVGIG (reference sequence).

The rearrangement links TRBV7-8 to TRBJ2-2; D unclear. This CDR3 spans 16 amino acids. V lost 4 bases, J lost 3 bases, and 15 bases lay in between. Per germline, CDR1 SGHVS and CDR2 FQNEAQ. The CDR3: CASSSHFIRYTGELFF. CDR3 nucleotides: TGTGCCAGCAGCTCCCATTTCATCCGGTACACCGGGGAGCTGTTTTTT.

The chain is built from TRBV7-6 and TRBJ2-3; 10 nucleotides agree with TRBD1. The CDR3 runs to 18 residues. Germline V CDR1 and CDR2: SGHVS, FNYEAQ. V lost 5 bases to trimming and J lost 0 bases; unmatched junction nucleotides: 11. CDR3 bases: TGTGCCAGCAGCCCGCGACAGGGGGCCCTTTCTAGCACAGATACGCAGTATTTT. As protein: CASSPRQGALSSTDTQYF.